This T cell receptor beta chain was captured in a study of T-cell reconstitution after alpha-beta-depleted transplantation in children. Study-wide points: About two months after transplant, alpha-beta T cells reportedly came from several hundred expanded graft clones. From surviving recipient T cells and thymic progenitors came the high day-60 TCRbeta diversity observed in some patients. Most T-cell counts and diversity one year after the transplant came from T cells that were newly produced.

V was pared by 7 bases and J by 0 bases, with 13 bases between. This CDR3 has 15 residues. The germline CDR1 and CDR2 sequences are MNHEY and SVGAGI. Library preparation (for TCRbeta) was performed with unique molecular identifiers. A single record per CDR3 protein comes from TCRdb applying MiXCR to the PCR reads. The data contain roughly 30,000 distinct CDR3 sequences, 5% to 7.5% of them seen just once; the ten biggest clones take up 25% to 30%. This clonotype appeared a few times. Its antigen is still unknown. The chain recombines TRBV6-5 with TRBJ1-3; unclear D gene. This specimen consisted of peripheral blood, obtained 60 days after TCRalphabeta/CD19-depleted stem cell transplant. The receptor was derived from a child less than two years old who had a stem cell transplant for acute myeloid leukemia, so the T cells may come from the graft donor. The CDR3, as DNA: TGTGCCAGCACTTTTTACGGCTACTCTGGAAACACCATATATTTT. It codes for CASTFYGYSGNTIYF.